This paragraph covers one T cell receptor beta chain sequence. This sample is drawn from a study of blood T cell repertoires in COVID-19. Study information: Researchers got acute and convalescent COVID-19 samples from the United States, Italy and Spain. T cells, B-cell-depleted T cells, or PBMCs supplied cDNA or gDNA.

A Seattle source enrolled patients during active infection and followed them longitudinally. Germline assignment: CDR1 KGHSH and CDR2 LQKENI. The J segment lost 8 bases and the V segment lost 3 bases, leaving 7 bases of the junction unmatched. This CDR3 region has 15 residues. In the study's own analysis: For nucleated cells, counts were estimated from reference gene primer amplification. The repertoire was sequenced with immunoSEQ multiplex PCR; TCRdb's copy has only in-frame clones and lacks some. The D gene and trimming were derived from the DNA, and the V and J assignments and clone size from that table. The sample holds roughly 200,000 clones, around 86% seen once.

The sequence derives from a woman of 80 years or more with COVID-19, enrolled during active disease. The chain joins TRBV18 to TRBJ1-4; TRBD1 agrees at 9 bases. The material sequenced was peripheral blood. CDR3 sequence: CASSPPGQGREKLFF. As DNA, the CDR3 is TGTGCCAGCTCACCCCCGGGACAGGGAAGGGAAAAACTGTTTTTT.